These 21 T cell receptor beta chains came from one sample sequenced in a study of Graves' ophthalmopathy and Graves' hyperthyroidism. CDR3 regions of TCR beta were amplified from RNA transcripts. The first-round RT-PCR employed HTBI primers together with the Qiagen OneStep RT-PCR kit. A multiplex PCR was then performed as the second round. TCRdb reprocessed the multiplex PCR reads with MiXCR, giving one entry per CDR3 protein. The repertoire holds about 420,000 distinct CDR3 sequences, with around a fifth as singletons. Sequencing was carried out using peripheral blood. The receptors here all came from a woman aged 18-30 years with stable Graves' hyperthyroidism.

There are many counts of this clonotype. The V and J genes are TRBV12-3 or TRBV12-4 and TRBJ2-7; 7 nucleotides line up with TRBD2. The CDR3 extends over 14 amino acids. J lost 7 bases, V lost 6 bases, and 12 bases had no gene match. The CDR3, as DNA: TGTGCCAGCAGCCCCTCGGGGGGAGCTCGGGAGCAGTACTTC. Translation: CASSPSGGAREQYF.

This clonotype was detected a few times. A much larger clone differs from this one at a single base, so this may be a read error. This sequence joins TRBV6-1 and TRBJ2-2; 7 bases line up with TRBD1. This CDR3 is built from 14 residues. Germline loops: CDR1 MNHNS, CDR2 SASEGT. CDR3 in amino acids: CASQQGFNTGELCF. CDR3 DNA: TGTGCCAGCCAACAGGGGTTCAACACCGGGGAGCTGTGTTTT.

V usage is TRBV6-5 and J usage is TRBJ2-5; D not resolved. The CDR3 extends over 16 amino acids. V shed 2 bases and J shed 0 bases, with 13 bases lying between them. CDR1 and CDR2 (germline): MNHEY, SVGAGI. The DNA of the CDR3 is TGTGCCAGCAGTTACCTAATCACAGAAAACCAAGAGACCCAGTACTTC. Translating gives CASSYLITENQETQYF.

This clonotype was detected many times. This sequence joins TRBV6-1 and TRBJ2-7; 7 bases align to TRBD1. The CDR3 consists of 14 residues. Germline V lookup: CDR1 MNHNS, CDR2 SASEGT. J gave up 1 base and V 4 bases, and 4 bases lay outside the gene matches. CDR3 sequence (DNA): TGTGCCAGCAGTGTTCCGGGACAGTCCTACGAGCAGTACTTC. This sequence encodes CASSVPGQSYEQYF.

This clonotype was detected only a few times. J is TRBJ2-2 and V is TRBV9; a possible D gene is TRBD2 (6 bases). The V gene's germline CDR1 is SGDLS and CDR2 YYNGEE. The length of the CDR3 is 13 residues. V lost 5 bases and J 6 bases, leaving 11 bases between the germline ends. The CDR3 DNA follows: TGTGCCAGCAGTGTCGGGGGTCCCGGGGAGCTGTTTTTT. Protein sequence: CASSVGGPGELFF. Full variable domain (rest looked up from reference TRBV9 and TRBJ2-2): DSGVTQTPKHLITATGQRVTLRCSPRSGDLSVYWYQQSLDQGLQFLIQYYNGEERAKGNILERFSAQQFPDLHSELNLSSLELGDSALYFCASSVGGPGELFFGEGSRLTVL.

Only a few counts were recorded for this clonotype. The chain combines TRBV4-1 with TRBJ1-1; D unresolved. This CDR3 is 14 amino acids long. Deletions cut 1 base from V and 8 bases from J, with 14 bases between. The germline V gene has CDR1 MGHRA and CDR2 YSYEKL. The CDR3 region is CASSQAPSLSEAFF. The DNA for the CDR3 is TGCGCCAGCAGCCAAGCCCCTTCGTTATCAGAAGCTTTCTTT.

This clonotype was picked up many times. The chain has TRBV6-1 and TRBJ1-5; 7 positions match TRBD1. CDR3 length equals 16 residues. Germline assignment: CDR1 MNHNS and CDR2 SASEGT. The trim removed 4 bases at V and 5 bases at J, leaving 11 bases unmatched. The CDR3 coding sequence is TGTGCCAGCAGTGGACCCGGAACAGGGGTTTATCAGCCCCAGCATTTT. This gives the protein CASSGPGTGVYQPQHF.

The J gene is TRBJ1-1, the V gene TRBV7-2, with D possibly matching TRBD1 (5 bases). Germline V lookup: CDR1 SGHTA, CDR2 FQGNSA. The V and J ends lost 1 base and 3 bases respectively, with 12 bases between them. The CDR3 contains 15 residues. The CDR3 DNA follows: TGTGCCAGCAGCTTAGTGGGGCGGACCTACACTGAAGCTTTCTTT. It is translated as CASSLVGRTYTEAFF.

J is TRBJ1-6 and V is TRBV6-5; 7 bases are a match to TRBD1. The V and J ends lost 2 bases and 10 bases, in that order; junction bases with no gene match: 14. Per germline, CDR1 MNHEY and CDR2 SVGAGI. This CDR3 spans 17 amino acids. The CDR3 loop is CASSYTYPGQLGSPLHF. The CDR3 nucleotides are TGTGCCAGCAGTTACACCTACCCGGGACAGCTAGGATCACCCCTCCACTTT.

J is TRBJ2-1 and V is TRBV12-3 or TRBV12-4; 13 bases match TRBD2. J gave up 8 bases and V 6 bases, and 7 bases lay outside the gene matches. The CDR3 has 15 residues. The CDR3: CASSPGLAGAHEQFF. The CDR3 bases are TGTGCCAGCAGCCCCGGACTAGCGGGAGCACATGAGCAGTTCTTC.

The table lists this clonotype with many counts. This chain's CDR3 is CASSLPSSGANVLTF. The CDR3 DNA is TGTGCCAGCAGTTTACCCAGCTCTGGGGCCAACGTCCTGACTTTC. The J gene is TRBJ2-6, the V gene TRBV28; the D is unclear. Deletions cut 2 bases from V and 0 bases from J, with 5 bases between. The CDR3 contains 15 residues. CDR1 is MDHEN and CDR2 is SYDVKM in the germline V gene.

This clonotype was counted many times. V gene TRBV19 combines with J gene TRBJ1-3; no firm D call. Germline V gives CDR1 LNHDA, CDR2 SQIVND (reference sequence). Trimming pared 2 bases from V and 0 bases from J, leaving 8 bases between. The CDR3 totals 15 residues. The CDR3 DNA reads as TGTGCCAGTAGTATATCCGGGAGCTCTGGAAACACCATATATTTT. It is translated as CASSISGSSGNTIYF.

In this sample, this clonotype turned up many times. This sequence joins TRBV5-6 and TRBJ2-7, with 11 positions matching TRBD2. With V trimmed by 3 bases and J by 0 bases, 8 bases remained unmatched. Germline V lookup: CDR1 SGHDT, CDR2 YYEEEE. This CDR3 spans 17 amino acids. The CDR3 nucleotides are TGTGCCAGCAGCTCACGCCCTAGCGGGAGGCCCTCCTACGAGCAGTACTTC. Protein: CASSSRPSGRPSYEQYF.

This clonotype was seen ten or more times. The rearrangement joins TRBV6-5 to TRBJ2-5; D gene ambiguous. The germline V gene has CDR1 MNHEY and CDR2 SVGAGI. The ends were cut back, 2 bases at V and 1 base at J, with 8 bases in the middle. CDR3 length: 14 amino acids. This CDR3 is CASSYSPAQETQYF. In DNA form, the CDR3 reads TGTGCCAGCAGTTACAGTCCAGCCCAAGAGACCCAGTACTTC.

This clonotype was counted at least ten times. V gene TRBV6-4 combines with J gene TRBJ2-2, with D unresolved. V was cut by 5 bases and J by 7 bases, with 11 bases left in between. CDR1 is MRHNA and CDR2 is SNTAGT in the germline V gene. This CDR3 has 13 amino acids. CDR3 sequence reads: CASSRTLGGELFF. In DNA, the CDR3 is TGTGCCAGCAGTAGGACGCTGGGCGGGGAGCTGTTTTTT.

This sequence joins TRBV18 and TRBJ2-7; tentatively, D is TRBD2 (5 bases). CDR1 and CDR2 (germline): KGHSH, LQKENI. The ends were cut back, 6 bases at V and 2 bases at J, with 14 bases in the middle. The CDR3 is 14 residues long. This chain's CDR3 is CASSPGSDAYEQYF. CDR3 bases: TGTGCCAGCTCGCCGGGGTCCGACGCCTACGAGCAGTACTTC. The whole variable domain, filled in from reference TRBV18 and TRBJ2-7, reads NAGVMQNPRHLVRRRGQEARLRCSPMKGHSHVYWYRQLPEEGLKFMVYLQKENIIDESGMPKERFSAEFPKEGPSILRIQQVVRGDSAAYFCASSPGSDAYEQYFGPGTRLTVT.

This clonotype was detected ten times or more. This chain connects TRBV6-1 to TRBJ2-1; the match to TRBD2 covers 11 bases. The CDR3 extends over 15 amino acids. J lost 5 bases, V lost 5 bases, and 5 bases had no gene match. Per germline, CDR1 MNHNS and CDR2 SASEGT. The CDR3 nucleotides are TGTGCCAGCAGTAAGACTAGCGGGACCAACAATGAGCAGTTCTTC. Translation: CASSKTSGTNNEQFF.

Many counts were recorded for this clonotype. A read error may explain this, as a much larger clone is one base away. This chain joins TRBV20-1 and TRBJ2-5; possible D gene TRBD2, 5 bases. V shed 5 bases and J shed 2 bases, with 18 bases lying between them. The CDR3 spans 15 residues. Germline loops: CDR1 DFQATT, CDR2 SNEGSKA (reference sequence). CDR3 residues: CSASRVVRAQETQYF. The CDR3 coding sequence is TGCAGTGCTTCCCGGGTCGTGCGGGCACAAGAGACCCAGTACTTC.

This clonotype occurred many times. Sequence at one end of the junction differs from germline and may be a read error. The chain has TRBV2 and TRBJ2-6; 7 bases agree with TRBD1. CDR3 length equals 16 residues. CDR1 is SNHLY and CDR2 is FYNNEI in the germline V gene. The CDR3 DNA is TGTGCCAGAGAGGACAGGTGGAGCTCTGGGGCCAACATCCTGACTTTC. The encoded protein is CAREDRWSSGANILTF. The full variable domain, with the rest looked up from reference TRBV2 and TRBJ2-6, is EPEVTQTPSHQVTQMGQEVILRCVPISNHLYFYWYRQILGQKVEFLVSFYNNEISEKSEIFDDQFSVERPDGSNFTLKIRSTKLEDSAMYFCAREDRWSSGANILTFGAGSRLTVL.

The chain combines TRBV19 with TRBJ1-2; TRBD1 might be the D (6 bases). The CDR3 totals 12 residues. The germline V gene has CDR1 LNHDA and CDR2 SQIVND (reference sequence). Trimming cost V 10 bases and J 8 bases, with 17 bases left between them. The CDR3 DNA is TGTGCCATTACGGACAGACCAGGGGGCTACACCTTC. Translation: CAITDRPGGYTF.

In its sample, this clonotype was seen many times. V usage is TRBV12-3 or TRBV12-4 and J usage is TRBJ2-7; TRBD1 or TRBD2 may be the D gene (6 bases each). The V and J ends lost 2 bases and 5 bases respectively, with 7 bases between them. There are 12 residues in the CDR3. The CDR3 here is CASSLRGDEQYF. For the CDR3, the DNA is TGTGCCAGCAGTTTAAGGGGGGACGAGCAGTACTTC.